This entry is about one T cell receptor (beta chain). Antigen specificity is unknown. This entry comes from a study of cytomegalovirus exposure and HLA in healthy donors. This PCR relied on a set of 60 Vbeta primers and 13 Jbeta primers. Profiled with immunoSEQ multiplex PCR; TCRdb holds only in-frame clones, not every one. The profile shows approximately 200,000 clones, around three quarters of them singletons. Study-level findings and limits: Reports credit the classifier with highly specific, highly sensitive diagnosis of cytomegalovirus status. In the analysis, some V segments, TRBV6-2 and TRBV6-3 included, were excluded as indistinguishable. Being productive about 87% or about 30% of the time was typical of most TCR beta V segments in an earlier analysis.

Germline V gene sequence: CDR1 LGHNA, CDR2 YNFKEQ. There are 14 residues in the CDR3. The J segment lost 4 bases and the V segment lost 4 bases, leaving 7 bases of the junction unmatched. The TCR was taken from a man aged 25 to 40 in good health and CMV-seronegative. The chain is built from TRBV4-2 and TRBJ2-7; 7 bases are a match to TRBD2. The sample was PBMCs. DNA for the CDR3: TGTGCCAGCAGCCCGACGGGACTACCGTACGAGCAGTACTTC. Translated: CASSPTGLPYEQYF.